The rows below give T cell receptor beta chains drawn from one sample of a study of blood T cell repertoires in COVID-19. Clones were read by immunoSEQ multiplex PCR, and TCRdb kept only the in-frame ones, dropping some. The table records 250,000 to 350,000 clones, roughly 83% of them present only once. Material for sequencing was peripheral blood. Receptors originate from a human donor with COVID-19, enrolled during active disease. The donor label of this sample is uncertain. The CDR3 runs from the conserved cysteine through the conserved F or W. D genes are given only for firm matches. Only some rows state a clone size, as once, few, many or a class for expanded clones.

j_call d_call v_call clone_size cdr3_aa cdr3_nt
TRBJ2-1 TRBD1 TRBV20-1 NA CSASQRGQGFGEQFF TGCAGTGCTAGTCAGAGGGGGCAGGGGTTCGGTGAGCAGTTCTTC
TRBJ1-5 NA TRBV15 NA CATSKGLPNQPQHF TGTGCCACCAGCAAAGGACTTCCAAATCAGCCCCAGCATTTT
TRBJ2-7 NA TRBV28 NA CASSLASIIPGEQYF TGTGCCAGCAGTTTAGCTAGCATTATCCCGGGGGAGCAGTACTTC
TRBJ1-6 TRBD1 TRBV5-4 NA CASSVGTGRNSPLHF TGTGCCAGCAGCGTAGGGACAGGGCGTAATTCACCCCTCCACTTT
TRBJ1-4 NA TRBV28 once CASSSPGMEKLFF TGTGCCAGCAGCTCCCCGGGTATGGAAAAACTGTTTTTT
TRBJ2-7 TRBD2 TRBV7-3 NA CASSLTGTSGRNEQYF TGTGCCAGCAGCTTAACGGGGACTAGCGGGAGAAACGAGCAGTACTTC
TRBJ1-1 TRBD1 TRBV5-1 NA CASSQQGGTEAFF TGCGCCAGCAGCCAACAGGGGGGAACTGAAGCTTTCTTT
TRBJ1-5 NA TRBV5-6 NA CASSLLGAGVQPQHF TGTGCCAGCAGCTTGCTAGGGGCAGGGGTTCAGCCCCAGCATTTT
TRBJ2-2 TRBD2 TRBV30 NA CAWSWGRETGELFF TGTGCCTGGAGTTGGGGGAGGGAGACCGGGGAGCTGTTTTTT
TRBJ1-1 TRBD1 TRBV27 NA CASSPRTGVNTEAFF TGTGCCAGCAGTCCCCGGACAGGGGTGAACACTGAAGCTTTCTTT
TRBJ2-1 NA TRBV29-1 once CSAKENEQFF TGCAGCGCGAAGGAGAATGAGCAGTTCTTC
TRBJ1-1 NA TRBV6-5 few CASSPARSSTEAFF TGTGCCAGCAGCCCCGCCAGGTCCTCTACTGAAGCTTTCTTT
TRBJ2-7 TRBD1 TRBV6-5 once CASSSGTGGPYEQYF TGTGCCAGCAGTTCCGGGACAGGGGGCCCCTACGAGCAGTACTTC
TRBJ2-7 NA TRBV3-1/TRBV3-2 NA CASSQAGSYEQYF TGTGCCAGCAGCCAAGCCGGGAGCTACGAGCAGTACTTC
TRBJ2-1 TRBD2 TRBV5-1 NA CASDSSGSSGEQFF TGCGCCAGCGACAGTAGCGGGAGTTCCGGTGAGCAGTTCTTC
TRBJ2-7 NA TRBV19 once CASSIDPAGHWEQYF TGTGCCAGTAGTATAGATCCTGCAGGTCATTGGGAGCAGTACTTC
TRBJ2-3 NA TRBV29-1 NA CSVDAREYVDTQYF TGCAGCGTTGACGCCCGGGAGTACGTAGATACGCAGTATTTT
TRBJ2-1 NA TRBV24-1 NA CATSDPVELYEQFF TGTGCCACCAGTGACCCTGTGGAGTTATATGAGCAGTTCTTC
TRBJ2-1 TRBD1 TRBV28 NA CASRLDRGSSYNEQFF TGTGCCAGCAGACTCGACAGGGGGAGCTCCTACAATGAGCAGTTCTTC
TRBJ1-5 TRBD1 TRBV5-4 few CASSPGQGVDQPQHF TGTGCCAGCAGCCCGGGACAGGGGGTGGATCAGCCCCAGCATTTT
TRBJ1-4 NA TRBV20-1 NA CSASGLGLGEKLFF TGCAGTGCTAGTGGCCTCGGACTAGGGGAAAAACTGTTTTTT
TRBJ1-5 TRBD1 TRBV30 NA CAWSKPGGSQPQHF TGTGCCTGGAGCAAACCAGGGGGGAGTCAGCCCCAGCATTTT
TRBJ2-7 TRBD1 TRBV19 many CASSSGTGGSYEQYF TGTGCCAGTAGTAGCGGGACAGGGGGCTCCTACGAGCAGTACTTC
TRBJ1-6 NA TRBV3-1/TRBV3-2 few CASSQEGGTNNSPLHF TGTGCCAGCAGCCAAGAGGGGGGTACTAATAATTCACCCCTCCACTTT
TRBJ1-2 NA TRBV28 NA CASRSAGANYGYTF TGTGCCAGCAGGTCAGCCGGAGCTAACTATGGCTACACCTTC